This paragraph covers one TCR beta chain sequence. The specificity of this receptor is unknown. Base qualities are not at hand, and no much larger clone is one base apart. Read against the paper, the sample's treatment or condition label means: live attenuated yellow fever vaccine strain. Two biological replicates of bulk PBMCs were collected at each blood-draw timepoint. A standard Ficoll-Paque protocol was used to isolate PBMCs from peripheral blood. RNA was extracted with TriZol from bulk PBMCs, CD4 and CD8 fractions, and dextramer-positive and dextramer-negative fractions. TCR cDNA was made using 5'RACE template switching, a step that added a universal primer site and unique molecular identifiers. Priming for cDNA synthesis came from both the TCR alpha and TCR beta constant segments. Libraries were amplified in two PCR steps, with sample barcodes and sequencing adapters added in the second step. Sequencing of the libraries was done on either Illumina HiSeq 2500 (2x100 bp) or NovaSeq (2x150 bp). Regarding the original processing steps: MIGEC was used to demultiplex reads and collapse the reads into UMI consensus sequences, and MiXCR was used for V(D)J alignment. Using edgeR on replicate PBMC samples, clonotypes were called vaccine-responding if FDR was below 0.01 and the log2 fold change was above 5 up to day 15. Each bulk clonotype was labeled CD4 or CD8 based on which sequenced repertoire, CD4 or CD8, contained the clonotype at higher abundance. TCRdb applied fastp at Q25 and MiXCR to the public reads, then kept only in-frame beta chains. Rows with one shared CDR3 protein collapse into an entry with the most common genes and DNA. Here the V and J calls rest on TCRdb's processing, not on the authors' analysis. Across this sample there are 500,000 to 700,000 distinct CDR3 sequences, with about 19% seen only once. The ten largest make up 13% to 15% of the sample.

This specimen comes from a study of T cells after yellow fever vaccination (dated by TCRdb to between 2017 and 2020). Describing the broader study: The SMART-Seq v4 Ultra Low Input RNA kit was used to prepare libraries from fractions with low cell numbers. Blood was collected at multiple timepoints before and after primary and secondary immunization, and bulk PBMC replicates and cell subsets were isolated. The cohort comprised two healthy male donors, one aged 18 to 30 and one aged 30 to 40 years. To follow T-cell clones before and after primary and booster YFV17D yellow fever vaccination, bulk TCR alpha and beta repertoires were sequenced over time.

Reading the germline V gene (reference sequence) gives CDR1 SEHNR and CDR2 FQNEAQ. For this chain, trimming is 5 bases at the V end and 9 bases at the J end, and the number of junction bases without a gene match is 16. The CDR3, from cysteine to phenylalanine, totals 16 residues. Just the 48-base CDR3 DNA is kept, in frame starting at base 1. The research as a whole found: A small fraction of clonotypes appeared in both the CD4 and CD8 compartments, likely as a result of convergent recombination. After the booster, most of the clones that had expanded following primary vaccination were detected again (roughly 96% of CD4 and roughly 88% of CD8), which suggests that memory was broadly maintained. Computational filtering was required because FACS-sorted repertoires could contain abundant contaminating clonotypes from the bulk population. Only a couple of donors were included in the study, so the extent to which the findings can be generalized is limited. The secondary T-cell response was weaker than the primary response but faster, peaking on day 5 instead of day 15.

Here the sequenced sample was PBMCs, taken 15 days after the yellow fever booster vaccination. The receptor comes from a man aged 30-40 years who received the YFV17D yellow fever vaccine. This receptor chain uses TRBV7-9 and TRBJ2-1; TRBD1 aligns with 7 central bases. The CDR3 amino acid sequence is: CASSPLIDRVNVEQFF. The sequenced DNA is TGTGCCAGCAGCCCTCTTATAGACAGGGTTAATGTTGAGCAGTTCTTC.